The T cell receptor (beta chain) described here comes from a study of blood T cell repertoires in COVID-19 (dated by TCRdb to the early 2020s). Background on the whole study: The collaborator samples originated in the United States, Italy and Spain and spanned the acute and convalescent phases of COVID-19. The samples were drawn from two sources: the first 160 participants of the ongoing ImmuneRACE study, and 950 to 1,500 subjects contributed by 6 global collaborators. The dataset comprised deeply sampled blood TCRbeta repertoires from subjects exposed to, actively infected with, or recovered from COVID-19. The material from the prospective study consisted of cDNA or gDNA derived from T cells, B-cell-depleted T cells, or PBMCs. Where available, HLA class I and class II types were obtained from metadata supplied by the sample provider rather than from assay-based typing. The repertoires were released in a freely available public database meant as a resource for research on the immune response to SARS-CoV-2. A de-identified subject ID, COVID-19 status, age in years and sex were almost always included in the sample metadata. Study-wide conclusions, independent of this receptor: How much clinical and demographic metadata was included differed by source and by participant, and the metadata was provided uncurated.

Participants in the prospective study were enrolled through a virtual design, were aged roughly 18 to 90 years, and lived in some 24 United States geographic areas. To assign participants to cohorts, the prospective study relied on clinical history that participants themselves reported in a screening survey and a study questionnaire. For ImmuneRACE Cohort 3, a participant was defined as recovered based on two consecutive negative NP/OP PCR tests, clearance by a healthcare professional, or resolution of symptoms. Each participant in the prospective study had whole blood, serum and a nasopharyngeal or oropharyngeal swab collected by mobile phlebotomists. Participants in the prospective study had the option to provide additional blood draws and questionnaires over a roughly two-month period. Prospective study blood samples were shipped either frozen or at room temperature before DNA extraction. TCRbeta CDR3 regions were amplified from genomic DNA by means of the immunoSEQ Assay, a bias-controlled multiplex PCR. The published analysis was carried out like this. The number of nucleated cells in each sample was estimated from the amplification of reference gene primers within the assay. Sequence reads were collapsed and filtered to measure the absolute abundance of every unique TCRbeta CDR3 rearrangement. For each sample, productive Simpson clonality was calculated as the square root of Simpson's diversity index across productive rearrangements. Here the immuneACCESS table is served through TCRdb, limited to in-frame sequences with V and J called. Missing clones are a known gap in these copies; in checked studies unresolved V genes cover under half, and the rest lacks a known reason. V, J and clone size are taken as reported in that table, and D and trimming were inferred from the DNA itself. The sample table holds 150,000 to 200,000 clones, of which over 75% were seen once. The ten largest clones capture less than 8% of the sample.

A word on this clone: No cognate antigen has been identified for it. Base qualities were left out, and no much larger clone turns up one base away.

Sequencing was performed on PBMCs or T cells enriched from blood (not recorded which). The TCR was taken from a woman between 45 and 65 years old who had recovered from COVID-19.

This receptor carries the CDR3 CASSPVGGRLGANVLTF. In nucleotide form, the sequence is TGCGCCAGCAGCCCTGTCGGGGGACGCCTCGGGGCCAACGTCCTGACTTTC. The V and J segments used are TRBV4-3 and TRBJ2-6; the D region possibly corresponds to TRBD2 (6 bases align). The CDR3 runs 17 residues from the cysteine to the phenylalanine. The sequence is cut down to CDR3 DNA, 51 bases in frame from base 1. V and J lose 4 bases and 4 bases, and a span of 17 bases separates them. For CDR1 and CDR2, the germline V gene lists LGHNA and YSLEER.